This entry lists 18 T cell receptor beta chains sequenced from one sample in a study of blood T cell repertoires in COVID-19. The repertoire was sequenced with immunoSEQ multiplex PCR; TCRdb's copy has only in-frame clones and lacks some. The data show 150,000 to 200,000 clones, more than 85% seen once. Sequencing was done on a sample of peripheral blood. The receptors stem from a woman of 80 years or more with COVID-19, enrolled during active disease.

CDR3 sequence (DNA): TGTGCCAGCAGCTTCCGGGACTTTAGCAATGAGCAGTTCTTC. Amino acids: CASSFRDFSNEQFF. This rearrangement joins TRBV5-4 to TRBJ2-1; possible D gene TRBD2, 6 bases. The germline gives CDR1 SGHNT, CDR2 YYREEE (reference sequence). The CDR3 length is 14 residues. V gave up 2 bases and J gave up 6 bases, with 12 bases separating them.

The rearrangement links TRBV5-6 to TRBJ2-7; 11 positions agree with TRBD1. The CDR3 extends over 15 amino acids. Per germline, CDR1 SGHDT and CDR2 YYEEEE. The ends lost 0 bases at V and 6 bases at J; junction bases unmatched: 5. The CDR3 spells CASSLGGQGAVEQYF. In nucleotides, the CDR3 is TGTGCCAGCAGCTTGGGCGGACAGGGGGCTGTCGAGCAGTACTTC.

This chain links TRBV4-2 with TRBJ2-2, with D perhaps matching TRBD2 (5 bases). CDR1 is LGHNA and CDR2 is YNFKEQ in the germline V gene. V was pared by 0 bases and J by 6 bases, with 14 bases between. This CDR3 region has 16 residues. CDR3: CASSQEAGLGAGELFF. The CDR3 DNA reads TGTGCCAGCAGCCAAGAGGCCGGACTGGGTGCCGGGGAGCTGTTTTTT.

This clone has just one count. The chain employs TRBV5-6 and TRBJ2-2, with 8 bases fitting TRBD1. The CDR3 runs to 16 residues. V lost 3 bases, J lost 1 base, and 5 bases stayed unmatched. In germline, CDR1 is SGHDT, CDR2 YYEEEE. The CDR3 region has the DNA TGTGCCAGCAGCTCGACAGGGGCCGGGAACACCGGGGAGCTGTTTTTT. Its protein is CASSSTGAGNTGELFF.

The CDR3 DNA reads TGTGCCAGCACCTACGACAGGGGCAATGAGCAGTTCTTC. Residues: CASTYDRGNEQFF. The V gene is TRBV2, the J gene TRBJ2-1, with 8 positions matching TRBD1. Germline V gene lookup returns CDR1 SNHLY and CDR2 FYNNEI. The CDR3 totals 13 residues. V shed 7 bases and J 6 bases; nucleotides not matched to a gene: 5.

The chain recombines TRBV3-1 (or the pseudogene TRBV3-2) with TRBJ2-1, with 7 bases aligning to TRBD1. CDR3 size: 15 residues. After removal of 3 bases from V and 9 bases from J, the junction contained 11 bases not matched to a gene. Germline CDR1 LGHDT, CDR2 YNNKEL (reference sequence). The CDR3 bases are TGTGCCAGCAGCCAGGGGGCAGGGGGATCGGGTGAGCAGTTCTTC. As protein: CASSQGAGGSGEQFF.

This clone has a single count. This chain joins TRBV7-2 and TRBJ1-5; no definite D call. This CDR3 spans 14 amino acids. V gave up 3 bases and J gave up 6 bases, with 12 bases separating them. The V gene's germline CDR1 is SGHTA and CDR2 FQGNSA. CDR3 bases: TGTGCCAGCAGCTTGGGCCTCGTTGGTCAGCCCCAGCATTTT. Amino acid sequence: CASSLGLVGQPQHF.

The gene calls are TRBV10-3 and TRBJ2-1; TRBD1 agrees at 8 bases. V lost 4 bases and J lost 2; bases outside the gene matches: 4. The CDR3 runs to 15 residues. Per the germline V gene, CDR1 is ENHRY and CDR2 is SYGVKD. CDR3 DNA sequence: TGTGCCATCAGTGGACAGGGGAACCCCTACAATGAGCAGTTCTTC. This gives the protein CAISGQGNPYNEQFF.

J is TRBJ2-1 and V is TRBV18; 11 nucleotides match TRBD2. The germline CDR1 and CDR2 sequences are KGHSH and LQKENI. J lost 9 bases, V lost 3 bases, and 7 bases had no gene match. The CDR3 is 15 amino acids. The CDR3 loop is CASSPGTSGLGEQFF. CDR3 DNA: TGTGCCAGCTCACCCGGGACTAGCGGTTTAGGTGAGCAGTTCTTC.

This rearrangement joins TRBV6-6 to TRBJ1-2; D uncertain. From germline, CDR1 is MNHNY and CDR2 SVGAGI (reference sequence). Trimming took off 6 bases at V and 1 base at J, with 3 bases between the two ends. The CDR3 is made up of 11 amino acids. The CDR3 DNA reads TGTGCCAGCAGCCTTAACTATGGCTACACCTTC. Its protein is CASSLNYGYTF.

This chain uses TRBV3-1 (or the pseudogene TRBV3-2) with TRBJ2-2; D is undetermined. CDR1 is LGHDT, CDR2 YNNKEL, per germline (reference sequence). V was cut by 4 bases and J by 6 bases, with 12 bases left in between. The CDR3 extends over 14 amino acids. The CDR3 spells CASSPTMTAGELFF. In DNA form, the CDR3 reads TGTGCCAGCAGCCCAACTATGACGGCCGGGGAGCTGTTTTTT.

The rearrangement uses TRBV7-5 and TRBJ1-5; the table assigns TRBD1, which was not confirmed against the DNA. TRBV7-5 is a pseudogene segment. This CDR3 has 14 amino acids. This CDR3 reads CARSTRGCEQPQHF. In DNA form, the CDR3 reads TGTGCCAGAAGCACCAGGGGGTGCGAGCAGCCCCAGCATTTT.

This chain joins TRBV29-1 and TRBJ1-2; D might be TRBD1 (6 bases). Per the germline V gene, CDR1 is SQVTM and CDR2 is ANQGSEA. V lost 1 base and J 4 bases, leaving 13 bases between the germline ends. This CDR3 has 14 residues. The DNA for the CDR3 is TGCAGCGTTGAAGTTGTACAGGGCGGCTATGGCTACACCTTC. Translating gives CSVEVVQGGYGYTF.

The chain couples TRBV5-5 to TRBJ1-5, with 7 bases identical to TRBD1. This CDR3 region has 14 residues. Germline values: CDR1 SGHKS, CDR2 YYEKEE (reference sequence). V trimming: 6 bases; J trimming: 8 bases; junction bases outside the gene matches: 11. The DNA for the CDR3 is TGTGCCAGCACCAAGCAGGGGGGCGAGGAGCCCCAGCATTTT. Encoded protein: CASTKQGGEEPQHF.

This clone appeared a single time. V and J are TRBV11-2 and TRBJ1-6; 12 bases are shared with TRBD1. V shed 5 bases and J 9 bases; nucleotides not matched to a gene: 8. This CDR3 region has 16 residues. CDR1 SGHAT and CDR2 FQNNGV come from the germline V gene. Written as DNA, the CDR3 is TGTGCCAGCAGCACCGCCGGGACAGGGGGCACTTCACCCCTCCACTTT. It codes for CASSTAGTGGTSPLHF.

V usage is TRBV12-3 or TRBV12-4 and J usage is TRBJ1-5, with D unresolved. V was clipped by 8 bases and J by 5 bases, with 13 bases between them. The CDR3 is 13 residues long. In DNA, the CDR3 is TGTGCCAGCGTTCGGGTGAGGGATCAGCCCCAGCATTTT. It is translated as CASVRVRDQPQHF.

This chain's CDR3 is CASSFIIGTGSGEQYF. The CDR3 nucleotides are TGTGCCAGCAGCTTTATAATTGGTACGGGCAGCGGGGAGCAGTACTTC. This rearrangement joins TRBV11-2 to TRBJ2-7; a possible D gene is TRBD2 (6 bases). From germline, CDR1 is SGHAT and CDR2 FQNNGV. This CDR3 is built from 16 residues. The V and J ends lost 3 bases and 7 bases respectively, with 22 bases between them.

The gene calls are TRBV5-8 and TRBJ1-5, with D possibly matching TRBD1 (5 bases). Germline V gives CDR1 SGHTS, CDR2 YDEGEE. V was trimmed by 2 bases and J by 3 bases, leaving 12 bases between them. This CDR3 is 15 amino acids long. In nucleotides, the CDR3 is TGTGCCAGCAGCTTATCCGGGACTCCCAATCAGCCCCAGCATTTT. Translation: CASSLSGTPNQPQHF.